This TCR beta chain was captured in a study of control samples from healthy donors and cancer patients. CDR3 length: 15 residues. Germline CDR1 is LNHDA and CDR2 is SQIVND (reference sequence). The V and J ends lost 4 bases and 4 bases, in that order; junction bases with no gene match: 7. Here immunoSEQ multiplex PCR was the method, and the copy in TCRdb shows in-frame clones only, minus some. Altogether under 150,000 clones are present, 75% to 90% being singletons, with the ten largest covering approximately 1.1%. The V gene is TRBV19, the J gene TRBJ2-3; 8 positions match TRBD1. The sample comprised PBMCs. The sequence came from a woman between 45 and 65 years old with colorectal cancer. The DNA for the CDR3 is TGTGCCAGTAGTAAGGACAGGGCCGCAGCAGATACGCAGTATTTT. Protein: CASSKDRAAADTQYF.